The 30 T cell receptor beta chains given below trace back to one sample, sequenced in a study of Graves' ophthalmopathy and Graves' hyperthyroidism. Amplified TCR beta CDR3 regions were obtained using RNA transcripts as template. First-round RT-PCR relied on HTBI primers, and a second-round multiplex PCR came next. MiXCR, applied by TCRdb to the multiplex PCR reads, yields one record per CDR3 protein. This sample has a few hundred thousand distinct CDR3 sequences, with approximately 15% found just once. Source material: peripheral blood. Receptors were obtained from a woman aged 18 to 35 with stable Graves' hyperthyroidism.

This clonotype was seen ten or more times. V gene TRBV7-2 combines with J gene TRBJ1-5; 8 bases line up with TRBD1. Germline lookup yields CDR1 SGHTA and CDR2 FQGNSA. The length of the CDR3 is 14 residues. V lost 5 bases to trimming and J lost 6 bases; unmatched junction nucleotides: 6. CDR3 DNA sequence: TGTGCCAGCAGCATCACAGGGGGGACTCAGCCCCAGCATTTT. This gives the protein CASSITGGTQPQHF.

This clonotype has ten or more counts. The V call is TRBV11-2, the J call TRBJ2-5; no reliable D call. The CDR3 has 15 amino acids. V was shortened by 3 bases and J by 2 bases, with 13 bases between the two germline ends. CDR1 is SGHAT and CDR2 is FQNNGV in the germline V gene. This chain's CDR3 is CASSLTFSPQETQYF. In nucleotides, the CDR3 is TGTGCCAGCAGCTTGACATTCAGCCCTCAAGAGACCCAGTACTTC.

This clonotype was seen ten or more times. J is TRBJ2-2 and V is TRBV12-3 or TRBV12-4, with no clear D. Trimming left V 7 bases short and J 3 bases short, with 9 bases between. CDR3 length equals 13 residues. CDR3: CASTDTDTGELFF. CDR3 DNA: TGTGCCAGCACCGATACAGACACCGGGGAGCTGTTTTTT.

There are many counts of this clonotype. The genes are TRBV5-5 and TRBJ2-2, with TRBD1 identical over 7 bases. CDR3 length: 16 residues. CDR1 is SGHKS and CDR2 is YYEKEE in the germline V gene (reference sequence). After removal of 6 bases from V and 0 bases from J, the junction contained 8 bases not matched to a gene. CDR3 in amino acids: CASTRGGLANTGELFF. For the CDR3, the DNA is TGTGCCAGCACCCGAGGGGGCCTCGCGAACACCGGGGAGCTGTTTTTT.

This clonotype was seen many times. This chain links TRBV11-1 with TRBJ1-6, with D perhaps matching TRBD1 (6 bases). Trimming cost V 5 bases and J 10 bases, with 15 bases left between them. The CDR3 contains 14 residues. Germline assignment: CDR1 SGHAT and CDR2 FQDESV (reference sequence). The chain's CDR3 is CASSQDRGDSPLHF. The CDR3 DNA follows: TGTGCCAGCAGCCAGGACAGAGGGGACTCACCCCTCCACTTT.

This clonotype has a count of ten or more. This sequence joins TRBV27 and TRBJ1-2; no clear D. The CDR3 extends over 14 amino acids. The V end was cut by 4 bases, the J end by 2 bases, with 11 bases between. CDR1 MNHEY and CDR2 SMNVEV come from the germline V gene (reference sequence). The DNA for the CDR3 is TGTGCCAGCAGTTCCCCCGGGAGCAACTATGGCTACACCTTC. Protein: CASSSPGSNYGYTF.

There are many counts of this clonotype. Here the CDR3 DNA reads TGTGCCAGCACCAAAACGTCCGGGGGCAAGGTTGGCTACACCTTC. Amino acids: CASTKTSGGKVGYTF. The chain links TRBV6-1 to TRBJ1-2; D is possibly TRBD1 (6 bases). CDR1 is MNHNS, CDR2 SASEGT, per germline. Trimming removed 7 bases from V and 7 bases from J, with 22 bases in between. CDR3 length: 15 amino acids.

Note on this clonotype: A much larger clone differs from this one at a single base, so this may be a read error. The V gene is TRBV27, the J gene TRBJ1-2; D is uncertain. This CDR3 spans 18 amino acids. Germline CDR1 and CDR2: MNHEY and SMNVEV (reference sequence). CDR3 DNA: TGTGCCTGCAGTTCAACCGGGCCCGGACCCCTTTTTAACTATGGCTACACCTTC. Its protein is CACSSTGPGPLFNYGYTF.

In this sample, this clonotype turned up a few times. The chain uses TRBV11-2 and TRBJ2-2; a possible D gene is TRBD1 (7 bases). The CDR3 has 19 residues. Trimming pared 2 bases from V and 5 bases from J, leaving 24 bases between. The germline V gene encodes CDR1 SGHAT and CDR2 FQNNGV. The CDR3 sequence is CASSLSGGQTGEKTGELFF. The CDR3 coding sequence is TGTGCCAGCAGCTTATCTGGGGGGCAAACAGGGGAAAAGACCGGGGAGCTGTTTTTT.

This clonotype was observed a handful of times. CDR3 region: CASSHPSEGFYEQYF. The CDR3 DNA reads TGTGCCAGCAGTCACCCCAGTGAGGGGTTCTACGAGCAGTACTTC. The rearrangement uses TRBV5-6 and TRBJ2-7; possibly TRBD1 or TRBD2 for D (5 bases each). With 5 bases removed from V and 3 bases from J, the gap between germline ends came to 18 bases. The germline V gene encodes CDR1 SGHDT and CDR2 YYEEEE. The CDR3 has 15 amino acids.

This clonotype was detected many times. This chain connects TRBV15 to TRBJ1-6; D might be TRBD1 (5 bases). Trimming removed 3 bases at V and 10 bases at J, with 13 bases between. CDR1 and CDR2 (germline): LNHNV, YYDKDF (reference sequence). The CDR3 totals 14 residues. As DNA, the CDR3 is TGTGCCACCAGCAGTACGGGACGGCGGTCACCCCTCCACTTT. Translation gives CATSSTGRRSPLHF.

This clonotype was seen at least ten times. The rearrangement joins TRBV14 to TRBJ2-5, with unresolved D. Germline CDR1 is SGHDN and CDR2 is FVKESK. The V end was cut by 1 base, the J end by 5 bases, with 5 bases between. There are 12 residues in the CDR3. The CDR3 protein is CASSQVRETQYF. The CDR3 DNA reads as TGTGCCAGCAGCCAAGTTCGCGAGACCCAGTACTTC.

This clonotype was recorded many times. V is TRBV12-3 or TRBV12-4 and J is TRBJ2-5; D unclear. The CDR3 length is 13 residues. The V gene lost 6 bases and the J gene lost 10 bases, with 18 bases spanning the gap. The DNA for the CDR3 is TGTGCCAGCAGCCTATGGGTATCAGAAGGCCAGTACTTC. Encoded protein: CASSLWVSEGQYF.

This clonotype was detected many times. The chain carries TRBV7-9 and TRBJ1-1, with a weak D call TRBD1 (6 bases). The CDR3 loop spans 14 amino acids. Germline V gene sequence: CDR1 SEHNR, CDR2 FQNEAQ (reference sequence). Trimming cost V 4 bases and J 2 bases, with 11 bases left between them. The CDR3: CASSSGVVNTEAFF. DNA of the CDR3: TGTGCCAGCAGCTCAGGGGTGGTTAACACTGAAGCTTTCTTT. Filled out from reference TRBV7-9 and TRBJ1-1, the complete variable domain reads DTGVSQNPRHKITKRGQNVTFRCDPISEHNRLYWYRQTLGQGPEFLTYFQNEAQLEKSRLLSDRFSAERPKGSFSTLEIQRTEQGDSAMYLCASSSGVVNTEAFFGQGTRLTVV.

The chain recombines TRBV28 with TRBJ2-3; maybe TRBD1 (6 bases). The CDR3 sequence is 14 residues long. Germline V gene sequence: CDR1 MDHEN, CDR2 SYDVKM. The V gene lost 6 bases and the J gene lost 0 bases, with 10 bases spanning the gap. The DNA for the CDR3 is TGTGCCAGCAGCACAGGGTGGAGCACAGATACGCAGTATTTT. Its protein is CASSTGWSTDTQYF.

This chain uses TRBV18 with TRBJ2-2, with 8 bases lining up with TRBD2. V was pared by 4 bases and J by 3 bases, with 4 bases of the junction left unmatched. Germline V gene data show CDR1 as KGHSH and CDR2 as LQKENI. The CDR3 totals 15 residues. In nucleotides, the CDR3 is TGTGCCAGCTCACTAACTAGCGGTTACACCGGGGAGCTGTTTTTT. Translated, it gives CASSLTSGYTGELFF.

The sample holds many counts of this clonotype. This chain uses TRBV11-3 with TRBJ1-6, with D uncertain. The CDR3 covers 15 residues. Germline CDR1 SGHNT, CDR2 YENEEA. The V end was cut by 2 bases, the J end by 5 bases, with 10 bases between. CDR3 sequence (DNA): TGTGCCAGCAGCTTATCGGGATTACATAATTCACCCCTCCACTTT. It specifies CASSLSGLHNSPLHF. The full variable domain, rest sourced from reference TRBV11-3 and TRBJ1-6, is EAGVVQSPRYKIIEKKQPVAFWCNPISGHNTLYWYLQNLGQGPELLIRYENEEAVDDSQLPKDRFSAERLKGVDSTLKIQPAELGDSAVYLCASSLSGLHNSPLHFGNGTRLTVT.

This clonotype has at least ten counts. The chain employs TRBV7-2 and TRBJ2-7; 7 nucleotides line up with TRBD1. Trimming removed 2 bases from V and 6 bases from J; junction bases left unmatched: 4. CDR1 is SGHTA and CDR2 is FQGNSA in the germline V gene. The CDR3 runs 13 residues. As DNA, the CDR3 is TGTGCCAGCAGCTTACACAGGGGATCCGAGCAGTACTTC. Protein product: CASSLHRGSEQYF.

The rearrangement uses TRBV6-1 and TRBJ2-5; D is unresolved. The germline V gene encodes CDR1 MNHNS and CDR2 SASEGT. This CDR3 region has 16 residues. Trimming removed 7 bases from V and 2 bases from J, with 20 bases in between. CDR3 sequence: CASNRRLALGQETQYF. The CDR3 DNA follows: TGTGCCAGCAACCGACGGTTAGCCTTAGGTCAAGAGACCCAGTACTTC.

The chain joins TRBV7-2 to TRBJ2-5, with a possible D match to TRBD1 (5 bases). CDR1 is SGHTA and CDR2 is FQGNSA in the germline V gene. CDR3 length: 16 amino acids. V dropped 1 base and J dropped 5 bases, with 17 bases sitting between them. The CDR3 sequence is CASSLGGQGYLETQYF. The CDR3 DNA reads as TGTGCCAGCAGCTTAGGTGGGCAGGGCTATCTCGAGACCCAGTACTTC. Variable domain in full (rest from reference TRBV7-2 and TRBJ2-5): GAGVSQSPSNKVTEKGKDVELRCDPISGHTALYWYRQSLGQGLEFLIYFQGNSAPDKSGLPSDRFSAERTGGSVSTLTIQRTQQEDSAVYLCASSLGGQGYLETQYFGPGTRLLVL.

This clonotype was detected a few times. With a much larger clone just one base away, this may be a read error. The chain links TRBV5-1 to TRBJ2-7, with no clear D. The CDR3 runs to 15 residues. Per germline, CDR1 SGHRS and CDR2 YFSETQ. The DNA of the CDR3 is TGCGCCAGCAGCTTGGATGGGGTAGGTTCCTACGGGCAGTACTTC. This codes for CASSLDGVGSYGQYF.

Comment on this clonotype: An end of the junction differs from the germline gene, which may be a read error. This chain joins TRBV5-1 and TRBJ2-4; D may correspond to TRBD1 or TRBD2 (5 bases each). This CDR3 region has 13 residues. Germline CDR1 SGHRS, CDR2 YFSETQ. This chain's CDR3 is CASSLRGVDIKYF. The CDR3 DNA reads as TGCGCCAGCAGCTTGAGAGGGGTAGACATTAAGTACTTC.

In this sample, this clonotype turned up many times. This CDR3 reads CASSPRGAGYGYTF. In nucleotides, the CDR3 is TGTGCCAGCAGCCCTCGGGGGGCTGGCTATGGCTACACCTTC. V and J are TRBV12-3 or TRBV12-4 and TRBJ1-2; TRBD1 is a possible D gene (6 bases). Trimming stripped 6 bases from V and 4 bases from J, with 15 bases between. This CDR3 is built from 14 residues.

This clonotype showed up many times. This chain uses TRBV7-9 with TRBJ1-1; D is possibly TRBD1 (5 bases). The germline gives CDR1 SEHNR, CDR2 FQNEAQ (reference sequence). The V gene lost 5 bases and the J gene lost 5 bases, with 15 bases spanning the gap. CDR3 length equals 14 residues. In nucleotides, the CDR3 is TGTGCCAGCAGCCGTTCGGTAGGGGCGACTGAAGCTTTCTTT. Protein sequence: CASSRSVGATEAFF.

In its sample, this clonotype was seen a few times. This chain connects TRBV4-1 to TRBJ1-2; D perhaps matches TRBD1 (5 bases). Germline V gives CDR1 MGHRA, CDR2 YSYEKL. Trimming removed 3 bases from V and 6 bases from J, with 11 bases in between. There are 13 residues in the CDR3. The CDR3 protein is CASSQTGGDGYTF. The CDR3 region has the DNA TGCGCCAGCAGCCAGACCGGGGGGGATGGCTACACCTTC.

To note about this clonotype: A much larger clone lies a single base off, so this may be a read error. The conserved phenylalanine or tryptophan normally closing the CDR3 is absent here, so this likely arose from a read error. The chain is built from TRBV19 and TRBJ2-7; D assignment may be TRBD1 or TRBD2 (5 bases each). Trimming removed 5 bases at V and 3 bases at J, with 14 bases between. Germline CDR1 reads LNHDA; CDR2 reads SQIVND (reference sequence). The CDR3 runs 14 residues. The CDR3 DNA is TGTGCCAGTAGTTCCACGAGGGGAGTCTACGAGCAGTACTAC. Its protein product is CASSSTRGVYEQYY.

The CDR3 reads CASSRTGMWGQPQHF. The CDR3, as DNA: TGTGCCAGCTCTCGGACAGGGATGTGGGGTCAGCCCCAGCATTTT. The rearrangement links TRBV18 to TRBJ1-5; 8 bases fit TRBD1. The CDR3 covers 15 residues. After removal of 6 bases from V and 6 bases from J, the junction contained 10 bases not matched to a gene. Germline V gives CDR1 KGHSH, CDR2 LQKENI. The full variable domain, with the rest looked up from reference TRBV18 and TRBJ1-5, is NAGVMQNPRHLVRRRGQEARLRCSPMKGHSHVYWYRQLPEEGLKFMVYLQKENIIDESGMPKERFSAEFPKEGPSILRIQQVVRGDSAAYFCASSRTGMWGQPQHFGDGTRLSIL.

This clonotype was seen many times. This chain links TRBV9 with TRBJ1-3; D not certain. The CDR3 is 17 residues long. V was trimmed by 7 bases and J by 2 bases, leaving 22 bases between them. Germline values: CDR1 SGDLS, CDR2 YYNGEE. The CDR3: CASSLGPNSFPGNTIYF. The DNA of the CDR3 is TGTGCCAGCTCACTAGGGCCTAACTCCTTCCCTGGAAACACCATATATTTT.

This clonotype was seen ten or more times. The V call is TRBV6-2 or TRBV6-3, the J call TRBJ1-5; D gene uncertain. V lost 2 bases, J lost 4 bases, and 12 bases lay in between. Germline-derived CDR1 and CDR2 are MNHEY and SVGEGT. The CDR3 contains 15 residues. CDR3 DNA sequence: TGTGCCAGCAGTTACGGAACCCCCAGGAATCAGCCCCAGCATTTT. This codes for CASSYGTPRNQPQHF.

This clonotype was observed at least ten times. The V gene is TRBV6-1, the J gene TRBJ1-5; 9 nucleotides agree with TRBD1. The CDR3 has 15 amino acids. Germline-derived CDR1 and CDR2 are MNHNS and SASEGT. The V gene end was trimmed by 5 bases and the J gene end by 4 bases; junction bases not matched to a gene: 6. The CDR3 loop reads CASSPGTGSNQPQHF. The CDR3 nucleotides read TGTGCCAGCAGTCCCGGGACAGGGTCTAATCAGCCCCAGCATTTT.